Following are 21 T cell receptor beta chains from one sample sequenced in a study of T cell repertoires in cytomegalovirus infection. Each CDR3 protein is one row after TCRdb ran MiXCR on the reads. The data show about 450,000 distinct CDR3 sequences, with roughly a third seen just once and roughly 15% held by the top ten. Sequenced: PBMCs. These receptors all stem from a human donor in good health (CMV status not recorded). Some clones in this sample may be carry-over from other donors' samples.

Many counts were recorded for this clonotype. J is TRBJ1-2 and V is TRBV7-2, with unresolved D. Germline-derived CDR1 and CDR2 are SGHTA and FQGNSA. The CDR3 totals 13 residues. V was trimmed by 1 base and J by 9 bases, leaving 12 bases between them. CDR3 protein: CASSLEVWGSYTF. DNA for the CDR3: TGTGCCAGCAGCTTAGAGGTTTGGGGTAGCTACACCTTC.

At least ten counts were recorded for this clonotype. The chain links TRBV12-3 or TRBV12-4 to TRBJ1-1; TRBD1 aligns across 9 bases. CDR3 length: 14 amino acids. V dropped 7 bases and J dropped 2; count of bases not matched to a gene: 5. The CDR3 here is CASTQGQGNTEAFF. CDR3 bases: TGTGCCAGCACCCAGGGACAGGGAAACACTGAAGCTTTCTTT.

This clonotype showed up many times. The V call is TRBV7-8, the J call TRBJ1-5; D perhaps matches TRBD1 (6 bases). V was clipped by 1 base and J by 3 bases, with 13 bases between them. CDR3 size: 16 residues. Germline V gives CDR1 SGHVS, CDR2 FQNEAQ. The CDR3 sequence: CASSLDPGGVNQPQHF. The CDR3 coding sequence is TGTGCCAGCAGCTTAGATCCCGGGGGCGTCAATCAGCCCCAGCATTTT.

This clonotype was seen many times. This chain connects TRBV12-5 to TRBJ1-1, with D possibly TRBD1 on 5 matching bases. V shed 6 bases and J shed 6 bases, with 17 bases lying between them. Per germline, CDR1 LGHNT and CDR2 FRNRAP. There are 14 residues in the CDR3. The CDR3 region is CASGLAGTQAEAFF. The DNA for the CDR3 is TGTGCTAGTGGCCTAGCAGGGACCCAGGCTGAAGCTTTCTTT. The entire variable domain, with the rest obtained from reference TRBV12-5 and TRBJ1-1, is as follows: DARVTQTPRHKVTEMGQEVTMRCQPILGHNTVFWYRQTMMQGLELLAYFRNRAPLDDSGMPKDRFSAEMPDATLATLKIQPSEPRDSAVYFCASGLAGTQAEAFFGQGTRLTVV.

The rearrangement links TRBV12-3 or TRBV12-4 to TRBJ1-1; D gene unclear. There are 13 residues in the CDR3. V lost 3 bases, J lost 1 base, and 6 bases lay in between. CDR3 loop: CASSFGRNTEAFF. The CDR3 DNA reads TGTGCCAGCAGTTTTGGGAGGAACACTGAAGCTTTCTTT.

This sequence joins TRBV6-6 and TRBJ2-1; perhaps D is TRBD1 or TRBD2 (5 bases each). V lost 10 bases to trimming and J lost 3 bases, with 25 bases between them. CDR3 size: 17 residues. CDR1 and CDR2 from the germline V gene are MNHNY and SVGAGI (reference sequence). CDR3 sequence reads: CATRPGKGPTYYNEQFF. CDR3 sequence (DNA): TGTGCCACCAGGCCTGGGAAGGGACCCACTTACTACAATGAGCAGTTCTTC.

This clonotype was recorded many times. The chain links TRBV7-2 to TRBJ2-5, with TRBD1 matching 7 bases. V lost 2 bases, J lost 7 bases, and 16 bases stayed unmatched. Germline CDR1 reads SGHTA; CDR2 reads FQGNSA. The CDR3 contains 17 residues. CDR3 loop: CASSLSPLGQGVRTQYF. CDR3 sequence (DNA): TGTGCCAGCAGCTTATCTCCTCTCGGCCAGGGGGTCAGGACCCAGTACTTC.

The sample holds a few counts of this clonotype. The J gene is TRBJ2-7, the V gene TRBV4-2, with a weak D call TRBD1 (5 bases). CDR1 is LGHNA and CDR2 is YNFKEQ in the germline V gene. CDR3 size: 15 residues. The V gene lost 1 base and the J gene lost 1 base, with 11 bases spanning the gap. CDR3: CASSQVGGASYEQYF. The CDR3 bases are TGTGCCAGCAGCCAAGTTGGTGGGGCATCCTACGAGCAGTACTTC.

A word on this clonotype: This may be a read error, as it is one base from a much larger clone. The chain couples TRBV27 to TRBJ1-2, with D maybe TRBD1 (6 bases). Trimming stripped 7 bases from V and 2 bases from J, with 17 bases between. The CDR3 is 15 residues long. The germline gives CDR1 MNHEY, CDR2 SMNVEV (reference sequence). As DNA, the CDR3 is TGTGCCAGCATACCGTCGGGGGGCGAGAACTATGGCTACACCTTC. Its translation is CASIPSGGENYGYTF.

The chain uses TRBV19 and TRBJ2-1; D is undetermined. The CDR3 length is 13 residues. The ends were cut back, 4 bases at V and 5 bases at J, with 9 bases in the middle. The germline CDR1 and CDR2 sequences are LNHDA and SQIVND (reference sequence). In DNA form, the CDR3 reads TGTGCCAGTAGTACGATAGCCAACAATGAGCAGTTCTTC. It codes for CASSTIANNEQFF.

This clonotype occurred many times. The V gene is TRBV7-8, the J gene TRBJ2-3; 9 nucleotides match TRBD2. The CDR3 is 15 residues long. The V gene end was trimmed by 1 base and the J gene end by 3 bases; junction bases not matched to a gene: 2. Germline lookup yields CDR1 SGHVS and CDR2 FQNEAQ. This CDR3 is CASSLEAGGTDTQYF. In DNA, the CDR3 is TGTGCCAGCAGCTTAGAAGCGGGGGGTACAGATACGCAGTATTTT.

This clonotype was seen ten or more times. The chain has TRBV7-2 and TRBJ1-2; weak D call: TRBD1 (5 bases). The CDR3 totals 14 residues. V was shortened by 8 bases and J by 1 base, with 14 bases between the two germline ends. The V gene's germline CDR1 is SGHTA and CDR2 FQGNSA. The CDR3 loop is CASYLGGSNYGYTF. The CDR3 region has the DNA TGTGCCAGCTACCTTGGGGGGAGTAACTATGGCTACACCTTC.

This clonotype was found a few times. The chain couples TRBV2 to TRBJ1-5, with no clear D. The CDR3 totals 17 residues. Trimming left V 4 bases short and J 4 bases short, with 20 bases between. The germline V gene encodes CDR1 SNHLY and CDR2 FYNNEI. The CDR3 DNA reads TGTGCCAGCAGTGGAGGAGCGCGACCTAAGGGTAATCAGCCCCAGCATTTT. Translation gives CASSGGARPKGNQPQHF.

The chain carries TRBV11-2 and TRBJ1-1, with 7 bases lining up with TRBD1. Germline loops: CDR1 SGHAT, CDR2 FQNNGV. V gave up 7 bases and J gave up 6 bases; unmatched junction bases: 5. The CDR3 is made up of 12 amino acids. CDR3 coding DNA: TGTGCCAGCACACCAGGGGGTCCTGAAGCTTTCTTT. Translated, it gives CASTPGGPEAFF. The variable domain in full, with the rest retrieved from reference TRBV11-2 and TRBJ1-1, is EAGVAQSPRYKIIEKRQSVAFWCNPISGHATLYWYQQILGQGPKLLIQFQNNGVVDDSQLPKDRFSAERLKGVDSTLKIQPAKLEDSAVYLCASTPGGPEAFFGQGTRLTVV.

This clonotype has just a few counts. This may be a read error: a much more frequent sequence differs by one nucleotide. The chain has TRBV6-1 and TRBJ1-6, with TRBD1 as a possible D gene (6 bases). Germline V gives CDR1 MNHNS, CDR2 SASEGT. The CDR3 is 14 residues long. V lost 5 bases to trimming and J lost 6 bases, with 11 bases between them. The CDR3 DNA follows: TGTGCCAGCAGTTCCGGGACAACTAATTCACCCCTCCACTTT. Its translation is CASSSGTTNSPLHF.

The J gene is TRBJ2-7, the V gene TRBV20-1; 7 bases align to TRBD1. Germline V gene data show CDR1 as DFQATT and CDR2 as SNEGSKA (reference sequence). The CDR3 has 12 residues. V shed 6 bases, J shed 4 bases, and the junction held 6 bases outside the gene matches. CDR3 nucleotides: TGCAGTGCCGCCGACAGGGAATACGAGCAGTACTTC. Its protein is CSAADREYEQYF.

This clonotype was counted between two and nine times. The CDR3 region is CASSLGRRAGELFF. In DNA form, the CDR3 reads TGTGCCAGCAGCTTAGGGCGGAGGGCCGGGGAGCTGTTTTTT. The chain combines TRBV7-2 with TRBJ2-2, with TRBD2 as a possible D gene (6 bases). The CDR3 is 14 residues long. With 1 base removed from V and 6 bases from J, the gap between germline ends came to 9 bases. From germline, CDR1 is SGHTA and CDR2 FQGNSA.

This clonotype was counted only a few times. J is TRBJ1-3 and V is TRBV6-1; no firm D call. Trimming stripped 10 bases from V and 0 bases from J, with 4 bases between. The length of the CDR3 is 11 residues. Germline V gene lookup returns CDR1 MNHNS and CDR2 SASEGT. The CDR3 is CATDSGNTIYF. Here the CDR3 DNA reads TGTGCCACCGACTCTGGAAACACCATATATTTT.

Regarding this clonotype: This may arise from a read error, as a much more abundant clone is one base away. The CDR3 carries no conserved terminal phenylalanine or tryptophan, so it likely arises from a read error. V and J are TRBV28 and TRBJ1-5; D not resolved. V was trimmed by 5 bases and J by 6 bases, leaving 8 bases between them. The CDR3 loop spans 12 amino acids. Per germline, CDR1 MDHEN and CDR2 SYDVKM. Written as DNA, the CDR3 is TGTGCCAGCAGTAAGCCGGGTCAGCCCCAGCATTGT. This encodes CASSKPGQPQHC.

Points on this clonotype: Germline is not matched at one junction end, which may reflect a read error. The chain recombines TRBV12-3 or TRBV12-4 with TRBJ1-1; D unclear. The length of the CDR3 is 13 residues. CDR3 sequence (DNA): TGTGCCAGCAGTTTAATTACGGCCACTGAAGCTTTATTT. This sequence encodes CASSLITATEALF.

A note on this clonotype: The conserved closing phenylalanine or tryptophan is absent in this CDR3, likely reflecting a read error. The V call is TRBV20-1, the J call TRBJ1-1, with 12 bases aligning to TRBD1. Looked up from germline, CDR1 is DFQATT and CDR2 is SNEGSKA (reference sequence). The CDR3 has 16 amino acids. Germline trimming cut 4 bases from V and 3 bases from J; bases unmatched to any gene: 9. This CDR3 is CSAIYRDRGRDTEAFI. In DNA, the CDR3 is TGCAGTGCTATCTACCGGGACAGGGGGCGCGACACTGAAGCTTTCATT.